This T cell receptor (beta chain) emerged from a study of Ad26.COV2.S vaccination and SARS-CoV-2 variants. Study-wide results and caveats: Marked by substantial breadth, spike-specific CD8+ and CD4+ T cell responses were reportedly seen after vaccination.

The treatment: approximately 18 received Ad26.COV2.S at low or high dose, single or two shots; a few received placebo; per-sample allocation not given. Sampling happened 63 days after the first vaccine or placebo injection. Cohort 1b enrolled adults aged 18-55 years in Boston. An Ad26 vector expressing Wuhan-strain SARS-CoV-2 spike constituted the vaccine. The CDR3 covers 13 residues. Germline V lookup: CDR1 MNHEY, CDR2 SVGAGI. The ends were cut back, 6 bases at V and 3 bases at J, with 12 bases in the middle. A word on this clone: What it binds is not known.

The repertoire was sequenced with immunoSEQ multiplex PCR; TCRdb's copy has only in-frame clones and lacks some. The sample lists 300,000 to 400,000 clones; roughly 84% were seen once. The genes are TRBV6-5 and TRBJ2-7; D not resolved. This clonotype originated in a person aged 18-60 years who received the Ad26.COV2.S COVID-19 vaccine or a placebo. The source was peripheral blood, collected in a trial of Ad26.COV2.S vaccine versus placebo. This chain's CDR3 is CASRIGEFYEQYF. Written as DNA, the CDR3 is TGTGCCAGCAGGATAGGCGAGTTCTACGAGCAGTACTTC.